This TCR beta chain was captured by sequencing in a study of blood T cell repertoires in COVID-19. Study-level background: The origin of the acute and convalescent COVID-19 samples was the United States, Italy and Spain. Sample material is recorded as cDNA or gDNA derived from T cells, B-cell-depleted T cells, or PBMCs.

Authors' data handling: Amplification of reference gene primers provided the estimated nucleated cell counts. Repertoires were generated with immunoSEQ multiplex PCR, while TCRdb's copy carries only in-frame clones and drops some. V, J and clone size derive from that table, while D and trimming were established from the DNA sequence. The sample carries tens of thousands of clones, around three quarters recorded once. Sample: peripheral blood. The source of this sequence is a woman in her sixties or seventies with acute or convalescent COVID-19.

The CDR3 DNA is TGTGCCAGCAGCTTAGAGGGGGGCAATCAGCCCCAGCATTTT. Translating gives CASSLEGGNQPQHF. The V and J genes are TRBV7-2 and TRBJ1-5; perhaps TRBD1 as D (6 bases). The germline CDR1 and CDR2 sequences are SGHTA and FQGNSA. V gave up 1 base and J gave up 2 bases, with 6 bases separating them. This CDR3 comprises 14 residues.